Listed here are 14 T cell receptor beta chains from one sample, sequenced in a study of Ad26.COV2.S vaccination and SARS-CoV-2 variants. Treatment defined: 15 to 20 received Ad26.COV2.S at low or high dose, single or two shots; five or six received placebo; per-sample allocation not given. Day 63 after the first injection of vaccine or placebo was the sampling time. The table came from immunoSEQ multiplex PCR; TCRdb's copy has only in-frame clones and leaves some out. The repertoire has fewer than 400,000 clones, 85% of them found once; the top ten carry 2% to 2.5%. The sequences come from peripheral blood, collected in a trial of Ad26.COV2.S vaccine versus placebo. All receptors derive from a person aged 18-60 years who received the Ad26.COV2.S COVID-19 vaccine or a placebo.

This clone was found a few times. J is TRBJ1-2 and V is TRBV7-9, with no clear D. CDR3 length: 15 amino acids. Germline values: CDR1 SEHNR, CDR2 FQNEAQ (reference sequence). Trimming shortened V by 1 base and J by 0 bases, and 9 bases separated the two germline ends. CDR3 protein: CASSLEGRSNYGYTF. CDR3 nucleotides: TGTGCCAGCAGCTTAGAGGGCAGATCTAACTATGGCTACACCTTC.

This chain uses TRBV27 with TRBJ2-1; D tentatively reads TRBD1 or TRBD2 (5 bases each). CDR3 size: 12 residues. V was pared by 3 bases and J by 13 bases, with 13 bases between. The germline gives CDR1 MNHEY, CDR2 SMNVEV (reference sequence). The CDR3 sequence is CASSFRGTQQFF. CDR3 DNA sequence: TGTGCCAGCAGTTTCCGTGGGACCCAACAGTTCTTC.

The V gene is TRBV4-2, the J gene TRBJ2-1, with 11 nucleotides matching TRBD1. CDR3 length: 16 residues. The V gene end was trimmed by 3 bases and the J gene end by 6 bases; junction bases not matched to a gene: 7. CDR1 is LGHNA, CDR2 YNFKEQ, per germline. In DNA form, the CDR3 reads TGTGCCAGCAGCCAGAGGGGGACAGGGGGAGTCAATGAGCAGTTCTTC. Translation: CASSQRGTGGVNEQFF.

This clone was seen just once. This rearrangement joins TRBV18 to TRBJ1-1; unclear D gene. The CDR3 loop spans 13 amino acids. Trimming removed 6 bases from V and 1 base from J, with 9 bases in between. CDR1 KGHSH and CDR2 LQKENI come from the germline V gene. The DNA of the CDR3 is TGTGCCAGCTCCTTCGGTCAGAACACTGAAGCTTTCTTT. Amino acid sequence: CASSFGQNTEAFF.

The chain joins TRBV7-9 to TRBJ1-2, with D tentatively TRBD1 (6 bases). Trimming took off 5 bases at V and 6 bases at J, with 16 bases between the two ends. The CDR3 is made up of 14 amino acids. Per the germline V gene, CDR1 is SEHNR and CDR2 is FQNEAQ (reference sequence). CDR3 nucleotide sequence: TGTGCCAGCAGCGCGAATCAGGGGAGGAATGGCTACACCTTC. This encodes CASSANQGRNGYTF. Full variable domain (remainder filled in from reference TRBV7-9 and TRBJ1-2): DTGVSQNPRHKITKRGQNVTFRCDPISEHNRLYWYRQTLGQGPEFLTYFQNEAQLEKSRLLSDRFSAERPKGSFSTLEIQRTEQGDSAMYLCASSANQGRNGYTFGSGTRLTVV.

This chain connects TRBV5-6 to TRBJ1-2; 10 positions agree with TRBD1. This CDR3 comprises 15 residues. Germline CDR1 SGHDT, CDR2 YYEEEE. V lost 4 bases to trimming and J lost 6 bases; unmatched junction nucleotides: 9. As DNA, the CDR3 is TGTGCCAGCAGCCTATTAGGACAGGGGGGTGATGGCTACACCTTC. Translation gives CASSLLGQGGDGYTF.

The chain joins TRBV11-2 to TRBJ2-5, with D perhaps matching TRBD2 (5 bases). CDR1 is SGHAT and CDR2 is FQNNGV in the germline V gene. Deletions cut 4 bases from V and 7 bases from J, with 19 bases between. This CDR3 spans 15 amino acids. CDR3 protein: CASSYPGFTAATQYF. CDR3 DNA sequence: TGTGCCAGCAGCTACCCGGGGTTTACTGCAGCGACCCAGTACTTC.

The chain is built from TRBV27 and TRBJ1-1; D is uncertain. This CDR3 spans 14 amino acids. V lost 5 bases, J lost 1 base, and 11 bases lay in between. Germline V gene lookup returns CDR1 MNHEY and CDR2 SMNVEV (reference sequence). The CDR3, as DNA: TGTGCCAGCAGTACCCGACGGGAGAACACTGAAGCTTTCTTT. Its translation: CASSTRRENTEAFF.

The chain employs TRBV21-1 and TRBJ1-1. TRBV21-1 is deemed a pseudogene. This CDR3 region has 21 residues. This CDR3 is CASSKAARGPEQGLVGTEAFF. In DNA form, the CDR3 reads TGTGCCAGCAGCAAAGCGGCACGGGGACCGGAACAAGGGTTGGTGGGCACTGAAGCTTTCTTT.

CDR3 sequence: CASSLQPGGNEQFF. In nucleotides, the CDR3 is TGTGCCAGCAGCCTCCAACCTGGGGGCAATGAGCAGTTCTTC. The rearrangement joins TRBV3-1 (or the pseudogene TRBV3-2) to TRBJ2-1; either TRBD1 or TRBD2 may supply D (5 bases each). V shed 4 bases and J shed 6 bases, with 13 bases lying between them. The CDR3 contains 14 residues. From germline, CDR1 is LGHDT and CDR2 YNNKEL (reference sequence).

The chain recombines TRBV24-1 with TRBJ1-1; 9 nucleotides align to TRBD1. The V gene's germline CDR1 is KGHDR and CDR2 SFDVKD. The J segment lost 4 bases and the V segment lost 3 bases, leaving 8 bases of the junction unmatched. This CDR3 has 16 amino acids. In DNA, the CDR3 is TGTGCCACCAGTGATGGTAACAGGGGGCGGGGCACTGAAGCTTTCTTT. It specifies CATSDGNRGRGTEAFF.

This clone was found once. The chain links TRBV5-1 to TRBJ2-3, with D unclear. Germline CDR1 and CDR2: SGHRS and YFSETQ. This CDR3 spans 14 amino acids. Between the trimmed V and J ends, which lost 0 bases and 2 bases, there was a span of 7 bases. CDR3 bases: TGCGCCAGCAGCTTGGCTCTCAACACAGATACGCAGTATTTT. Amino acid sequence: CASSLALNTDTQYF.

V and J are TRBV9 and TRBJ2-7; 9 nucleotides match TRBD2. CDR1 is SGDLS, CDR2 YYNGEE, per germline. Trimming removed 0 bases from V and 7 bases from J; junction bases left unmatched: 8. The CDR3 is made up of 15 amino acids. Here the CDR3 DNA reads TGTGCCAGCAGCGTAGTGGCGGGGGGGCCCGGTGAGCAGTACTTC. It specifies CASSVVAGGPGEQYF.

As regards this clone: The sample holds other DNA sequences that translate to the same CDR3. V usage is TRBV29-1 and J usage is TRBJ2-7, with a tentative D call TRBD1 (5 bases). The V gene's germline CDR1 is SQVTM and CDR2 ANQGSEA. This CDR3 spans 11 amino acids. Trimming pared 1 base from V and 6 bases from J, leaving 7 bases between. The CDR3 loop is CSVEAGPEQYF. The CDR3 bases are TGCAGCGTTGAAGCAGGGCCCGAGCAGTACTTC.